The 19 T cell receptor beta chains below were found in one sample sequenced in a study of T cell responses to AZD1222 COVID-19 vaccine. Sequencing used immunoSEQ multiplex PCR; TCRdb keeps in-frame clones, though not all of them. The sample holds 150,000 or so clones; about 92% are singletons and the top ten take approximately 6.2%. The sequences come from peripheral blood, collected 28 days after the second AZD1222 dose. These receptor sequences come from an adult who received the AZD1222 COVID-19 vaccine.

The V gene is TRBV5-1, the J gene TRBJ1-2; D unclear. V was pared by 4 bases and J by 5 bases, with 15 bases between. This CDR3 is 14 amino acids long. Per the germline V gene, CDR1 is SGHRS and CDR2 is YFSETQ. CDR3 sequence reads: CASSVNLQLYGYTF. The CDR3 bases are TGCGCCAGCAGCGTCAACCTCCAGTTATATGGCTACACCTTC.

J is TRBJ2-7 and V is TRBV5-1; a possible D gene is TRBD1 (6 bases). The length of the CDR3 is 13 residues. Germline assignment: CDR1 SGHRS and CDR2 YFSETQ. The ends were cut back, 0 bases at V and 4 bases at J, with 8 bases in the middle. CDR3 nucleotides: TGCGCCAGCAGCTTGGACAGGGTATACGAGCAGTACTTC. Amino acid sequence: CASSLDRVYEQYF.

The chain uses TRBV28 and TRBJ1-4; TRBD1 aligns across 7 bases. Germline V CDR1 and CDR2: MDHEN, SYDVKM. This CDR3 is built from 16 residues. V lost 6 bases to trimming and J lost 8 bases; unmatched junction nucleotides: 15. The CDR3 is CASRRTVRGGLEKLFF. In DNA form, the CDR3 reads TGTGCCAGCAGGCGAACCGTCAGGGGGGGGCTGGAAAAACTGTTTTTT.

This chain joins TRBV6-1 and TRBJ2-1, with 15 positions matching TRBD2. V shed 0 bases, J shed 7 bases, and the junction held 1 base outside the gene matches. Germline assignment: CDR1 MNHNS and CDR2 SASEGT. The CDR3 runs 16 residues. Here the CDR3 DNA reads TGTGCCAGCAGTGAAGCTGGACTAGCGGGGGGGAATGAGCAGTTCTTC. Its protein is CASSEAGLAGGNEQFF.

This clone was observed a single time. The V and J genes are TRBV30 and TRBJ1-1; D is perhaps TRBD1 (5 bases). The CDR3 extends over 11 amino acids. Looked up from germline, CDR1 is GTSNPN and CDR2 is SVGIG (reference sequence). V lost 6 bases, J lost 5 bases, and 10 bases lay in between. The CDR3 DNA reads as TGTGCCTGTCAGGGATTTACTGAAGCTTTCTTT. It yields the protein CACQGFTEAFF.

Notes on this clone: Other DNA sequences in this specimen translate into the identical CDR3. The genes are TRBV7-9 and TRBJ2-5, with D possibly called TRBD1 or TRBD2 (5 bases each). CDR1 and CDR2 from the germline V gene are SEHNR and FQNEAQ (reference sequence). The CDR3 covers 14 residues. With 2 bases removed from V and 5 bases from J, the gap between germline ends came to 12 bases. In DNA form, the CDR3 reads TGTGCCAGCAGCTTAACCGGCAGGGAGGAGACCCAGTACTTC. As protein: CASSLTGREETQYF.

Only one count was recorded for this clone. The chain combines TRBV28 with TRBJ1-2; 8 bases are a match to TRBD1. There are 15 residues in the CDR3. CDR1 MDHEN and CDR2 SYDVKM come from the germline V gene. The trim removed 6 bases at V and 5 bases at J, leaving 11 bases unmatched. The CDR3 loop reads CASSTGQGGWYGYTF. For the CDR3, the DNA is TGTGCCAGCAGCACAGGACAGGGCGGGTGGTATGGCTACACCTTC.

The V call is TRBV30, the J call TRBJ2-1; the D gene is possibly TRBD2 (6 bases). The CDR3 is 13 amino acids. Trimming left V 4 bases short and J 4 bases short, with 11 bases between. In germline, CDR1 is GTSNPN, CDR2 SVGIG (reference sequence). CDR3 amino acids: CAWNWGRYNEQFF. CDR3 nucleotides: TGTGCCTGGAACTGGGGGAGGTACAATGAGCAGTTCTTC.

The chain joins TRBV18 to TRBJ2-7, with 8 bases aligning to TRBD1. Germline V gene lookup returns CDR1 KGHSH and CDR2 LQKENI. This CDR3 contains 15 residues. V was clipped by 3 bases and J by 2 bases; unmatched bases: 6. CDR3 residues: CASSPRDRYPYEQYF. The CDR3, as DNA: TGTGCCAGCTCACCCCGGGACAGGTATCCCTACGAGCAGTACTTC.

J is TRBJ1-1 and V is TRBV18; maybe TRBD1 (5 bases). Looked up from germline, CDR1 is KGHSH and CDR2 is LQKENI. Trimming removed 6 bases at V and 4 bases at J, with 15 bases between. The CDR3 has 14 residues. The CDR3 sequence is CASSPRAGSTEAFF. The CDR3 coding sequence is TGTGCCAGCTCCCCCAGGGCGGGGAGCACTGAAGCTTTCTTT.

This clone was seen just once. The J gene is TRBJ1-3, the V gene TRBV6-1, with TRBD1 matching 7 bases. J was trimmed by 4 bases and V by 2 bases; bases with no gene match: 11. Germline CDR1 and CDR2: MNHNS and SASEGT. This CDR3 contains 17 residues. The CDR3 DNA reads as TGTGCCAGCAGTGAAATAGGACAGGTAGTCTCCGGAAACACCATATATTTT. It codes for CASSEIGQVVSGNTIYF.

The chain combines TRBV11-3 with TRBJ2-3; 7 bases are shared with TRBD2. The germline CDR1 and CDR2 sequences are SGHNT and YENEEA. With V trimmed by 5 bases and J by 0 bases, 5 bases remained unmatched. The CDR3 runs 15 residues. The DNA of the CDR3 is TGTGCCAGCAGCCTCGGGACTACTAGCACAGATACGCAGTATTTT. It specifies CASSLGTTSTDTQYF.

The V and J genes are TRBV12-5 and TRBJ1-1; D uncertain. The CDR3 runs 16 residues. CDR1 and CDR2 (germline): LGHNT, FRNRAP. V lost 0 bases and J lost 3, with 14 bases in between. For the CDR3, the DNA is TGTGCTAGTGGTTTGGTATTAGGCAGAACAGACACTGAAGCTTTCTTT. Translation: CASGLVLGRTDTEAFF.

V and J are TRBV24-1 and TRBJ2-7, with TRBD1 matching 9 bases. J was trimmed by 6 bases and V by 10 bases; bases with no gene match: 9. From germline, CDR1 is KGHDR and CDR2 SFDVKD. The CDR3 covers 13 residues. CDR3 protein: CATNKDRGGEQYF. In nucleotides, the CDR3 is TGTGCCACAAATAAGGACAGGGGCGGCGAGCAGTACTTC.

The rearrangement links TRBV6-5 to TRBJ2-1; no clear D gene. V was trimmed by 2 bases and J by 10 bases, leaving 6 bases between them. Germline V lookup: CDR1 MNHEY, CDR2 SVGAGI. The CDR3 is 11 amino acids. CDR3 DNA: TGTGCCAGCAGTTACGTGGGGGAGCAGTTCTTC. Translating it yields CASSYVGEQFF.

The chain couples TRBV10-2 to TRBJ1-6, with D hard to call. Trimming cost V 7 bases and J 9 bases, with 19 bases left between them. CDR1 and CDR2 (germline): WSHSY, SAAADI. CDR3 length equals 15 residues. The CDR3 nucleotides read TGCGCCAGCACCACTAGTGAGATAAATCCTTCACCCCTCCACTTT. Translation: CASTTSEINPSPLHF.

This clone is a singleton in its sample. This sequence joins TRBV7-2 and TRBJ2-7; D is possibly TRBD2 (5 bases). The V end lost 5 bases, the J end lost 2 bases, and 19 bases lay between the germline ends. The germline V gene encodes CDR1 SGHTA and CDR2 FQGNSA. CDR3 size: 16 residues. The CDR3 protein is CASSPNKGQRAYEQYF. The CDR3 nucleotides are TGTGCCAGCAGCCCAAACAAGGGTCAGAGGGCCTACGAGCAGTACTTC.

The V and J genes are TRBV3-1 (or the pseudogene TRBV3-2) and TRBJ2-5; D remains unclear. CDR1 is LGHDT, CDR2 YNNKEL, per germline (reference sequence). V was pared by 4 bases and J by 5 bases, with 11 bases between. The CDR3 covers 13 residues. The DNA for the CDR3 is TGTGCCAGCAGCCCAGGACCCCGGGAGACCCAGTACTTC. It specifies CASSPGPRETQYF.

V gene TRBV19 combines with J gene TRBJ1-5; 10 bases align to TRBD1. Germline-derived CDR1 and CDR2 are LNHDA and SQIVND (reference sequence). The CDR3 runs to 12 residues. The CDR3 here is CCVGQGNQPQHF. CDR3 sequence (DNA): TGTTGCGTGGGACAGGGGAATCAGCCCCAGCATTTT.